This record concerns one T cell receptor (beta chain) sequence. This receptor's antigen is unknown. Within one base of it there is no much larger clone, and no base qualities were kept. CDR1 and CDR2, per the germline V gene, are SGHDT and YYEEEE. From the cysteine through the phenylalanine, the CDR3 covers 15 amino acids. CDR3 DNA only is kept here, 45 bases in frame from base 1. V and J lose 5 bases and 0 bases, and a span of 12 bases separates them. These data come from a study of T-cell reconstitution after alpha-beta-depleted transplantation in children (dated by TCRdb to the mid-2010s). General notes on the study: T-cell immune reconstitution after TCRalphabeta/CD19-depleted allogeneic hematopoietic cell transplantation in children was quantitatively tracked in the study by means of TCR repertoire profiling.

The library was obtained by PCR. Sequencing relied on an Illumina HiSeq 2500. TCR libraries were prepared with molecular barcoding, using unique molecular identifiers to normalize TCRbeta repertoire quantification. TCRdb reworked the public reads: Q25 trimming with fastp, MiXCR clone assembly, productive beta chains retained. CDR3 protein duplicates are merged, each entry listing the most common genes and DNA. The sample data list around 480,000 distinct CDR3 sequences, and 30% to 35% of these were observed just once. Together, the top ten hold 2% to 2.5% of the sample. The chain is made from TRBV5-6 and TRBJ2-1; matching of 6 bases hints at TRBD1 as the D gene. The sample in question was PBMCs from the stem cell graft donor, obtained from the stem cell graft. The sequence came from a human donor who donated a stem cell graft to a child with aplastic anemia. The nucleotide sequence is TGTGCCAGCAGAGAGGGGGTAGGCTCCTACAATGAGCAGTTCTTC. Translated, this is CASREGVGSYNEQFF.